Presented here are 24 T cell receptor beta chains from one specimen sequenced in a study of Ad26.COV2.S vaccination and SARS-CoV-2 variants. Measured with immunoSEQ multiplex PCR; TCRdb has only the in-frame clones, and not every one. The repertoire holds about 350,000 clones, with around 88% as singletons. Treatment of the sample: over 15 received Ad26.COV2.S at low or high dose, single or two shots; about 5 received placebo; per-sample allocation not given. After the first vaccine or placebo injection, samples were drawn on day 63. Sample: peripheral blood, taken in a trial of Ad26.COV2.S vaccine versus placebo. The receptors derive from a person between 18 and 65 years old who received the Ad26.COV2.S COVID-19 vaccine or a placebo.

CDR3 bases: TGTGCCTGGAGGACACAGGGGCACACTGAAGCTTTCTTT. As protein: CAWRTQGHTEAFF. This chain uses TRBV30 with TRBJ1-1; 7 bases are a match to TRBD1. This CDR3 contains 13 residues. The V gene's germline CDR1 is GTSNPN and CDR2 SVGIG (reference sequence). Trimming removed 3 bases from V and 3 bases from J; junction bases left unmatched: 4.

The chain couples TRBV3-1 (or the pseudogene TRBV3-2) to TRBJ2-7, with D perhaps TRBD1 (5 bases). The CDR3 runs to 14 residues. V was pared by 2 bases and J by 2 bases, with 10 bases between. Germline CDR1 LGHDT, CDR2 YNNKEL (reference sequence). CDR3 loop: CASSQWGNPYEQYF. CDR3 sequence (DNA): TGTGCCAGCAGCCAATGGGGCAACCCCTACGAGCAGTACTTC.

The rearrangement links TRBV28 to TRBJ1-5, with TRBD1 matching 10 bases. With V trimmed by 6 bases and J by 4 bases, 3 bases remained unmatched. CDR3 length equals 14 residues. The germline V gene encodes CDR1 MDHEN and CDR2 SYDVKM. The CDR3 sequence is CASRKGQGNQPQHF. CDR3 sequence (DNA): TGTGCCAGCAGGAAGGGACAGGGGAATCAGCCCCAGCATTTT.

The chain has TRBV11-3 and TRBJ2-2; D is unclear. V shed 5 bases and J shed 7 bases, with 14 bases lying between them. The CDR3 spans 14 residues. Germline CDR1 SGHNT, CDR2 YENEEA. CDR3 in amino acids: CASSPGSVDGELFF. The CDR3 bases are TGTGCCAGCAGCCCCGGCTCGGTAGACGGGGAGCTGTTTTTT. Together with reference TRBV11-3 and TRBJ2-2, the CDR3 gives the full variable domain: EAGVVQSPRYKIIEKKQPVAFWCNPISGHNTLYWYLQNLGQGPELLIRYENEEAVDDSQLPKDRFSAERLKGVDSTLKIQPAELGDSAVYLCASSPGSVDGELFFGEGSRLTVL.

The CDR3 region is CASSVITGGADTQYF. The CDR3 coding sequence is TGTGCCAGCAGCGTAATCACAGGGGGCGCGGATACGCAGTATTTT. The chain uses TRBV9 and TRBJ2-3; 9 nucleotides align to TRBD1. The CDR3 has 15 residues. Germline values: CDR1 SGDLS, CDR2 YYNGEE. Trimming cost V 1 base and J 6 bases; bases outside gene matches: 6.

The count of this clone is one. The gene calls are TRBV13 and TRBJ1-1; maybe TRBD1 (6 bases). The germline gives CDR1 PRHDT, CDR2 FYEKMQ (reference sequence). V lost 5 bases to trimming and J lost 0 bases, with 10 bases between them. The CDR3 totals 14 residues. This CDR3 reads CASSPGHMNTEAFF. The CDR3 DNA is TGTGCCAGCAGCCCGGGACATATGAACACTGAAGCTTTCTTT.

This clone has just a few counts. V is TRBV9 and J is TRBJ1-4; 7 bases are a match to TRBD1. V shed 4 bases, J shed 8 bases, and the junction held 11 bases outside the gene matches. The germline V gene has CDR1 SGDLS and CDR2 YYNGEE. The CDR3 runs 15 residues. As DNA, the CDR3 is TGTGCCAGCAGCTATAACAGGGGACCTGAGGAAAAACTGTTTTTT. Translated: CASSYNRGPEEKLFF.

This sequence joins TRBV19 and TRBJ1-3, with 7 positions matching TRBD1. The CDR3 totals 16 residues. J gave up 4 bases and V 6 bases, and 12 bases lay outside the gene matches. Per germline, CDR1 LNHDA and CDR2 SQIVND (reference sequence). The CDR3 DNA sequence: TGTGCCAGTAGAAAAGACCCACAGGGGCTCGGAAACACCATATATTTT. The encoded protein is CASRKDPQGLGNTIYF. The whole variable domain, remainder taken from reference TRBV19 and TRBJ1-3, is DGGITQSPKYLFRKEGQNVTLSCEQNLNHDAMYWYRQDPGQGLRLIYYSQIVNDFQKGDIAEGYSVSREKKESFPLTVTSAQKNPTAFYLCASRKDPQGLGNTIYFGEGSWLTVV.

V is TRBV12-3 or TRBV12-4 and J is TRBJ1-2; D uncertain. The CDR3 is 12 residues long. V shed 6 bases and J shed 2 bases, with 7 bases lying between them. In DNA, the CDR3 is TGTGCCAGCAGGGTAGGAAACTATGGCTACACCTTC. Encoded protein: CASRVGNYGYTF.

This chain uses TRBV2 with TRBJ2-2, with 14 bases matching TRBD2. CDR3 length: 19 amino acids. Trimming at V came to 3 bases and at J to 5 bases, leaving 11 bases not matched to a gene. Germline V gives CDR1 SNHLY, CDR2 FYNNEI. CDR3 DNA: TGTGCCAGCAGTGATACGGGACTAGCGGGAGTAATTGGGACCGGGGAGCTGTTTTTT. Translated: CASSDTGLAGVIGTGELFF.

This clone has only one observation. The gene calls are TRBV9 and TRBJ2-1; possible D gene TRBD2, 7 bases. Trimming pared 0 bases from V and 5 bases from J, leaving 15 bases between. Germline loops: CDR1 SGDLS, CDR2 YYNGEE. The CDR3 spans 16 residues. This chain's CDR3 is CASSVAGGGANNEQFF. The CDR3 DNA follows: TGTGCCAGCAGCGTAGCTGGTGGGGGGGCGAACAATGAGCAGTTCTTC.

The sample holds one count of this clone. The chain has TRBV20-1 and TRBJ1-4; D unresolved. This CDR3 is built from 14 residues. The V gene lost 3 bases and the J gene lost 2 bases, with 10 bases spanning the gap. The germline V gene encodes CDR1 DFQATT and CDR2 SNEGSKA (reference sequence). The CDR3 sequence is CSASSATTNEKLFF. The CDR3 coding sequence is TGCAGTGCTAGTTCAGCGACGACTAATGAAAAACTGTTTTTT.

The rearrangement links TRBV10-3 to TRBJ2-3, with 13 bases matching TRBD2. The germline CDR1 and CDR2 sequences are ENHRY and SYGVKD. The V and J ends lost 4 bases and 5 bases, in that order; junction bases with no gene match: 12. The CDR3 contains 18 residues. CDR3 DNA sequence: TGTGCCATCAGTGCCGGGACTAGCGGGAAATCAGGGGGAGATACGCAGTATTTT. Protein: CAISAGTSGKSGGDTQYF.

The chain couples TRBV5-6 to TRBJ2-5; tentative D call: TRBD1 (6 bases). Trimming left V 4 bases short and J 1 base short, with 14 bases between. CDR1 is SGHDT, CDR2 YYEEEE, per germline. The CDR3 sequence is 15 residues long. The CDR3 DNA reads TGTGCCAGCAGCACCCCGACAGGCCTCCAAGAGACCCAGTACTTC. Translated: CASSTPTGLQETQYF.

The V and J genes are TRBV11-1 and TRBJ1-3; TRBD1 is a possible D gene (6 bases). Germline CDR1 is SGHAT and CDR2 is FQDESV (reference sequence). The germline V and J ends were trimmed by 6 bases and 0 bases, with 12 bases remaining between them. This CDR3 is 15 amino acids long. The chain's CDR3 is CASRQGQTSGNTIYF. The CDR3 DNA reads as TGTGCCAGCAGACAAGGACAGACCTCTGGAAACACCATATATTTT. The whole variable domain, remainder taken from reference TRBV11-1 and TRBJ1-3, is EAEVAQSPRYKITEKSQAVAFWCDPISGHATLYWYRQILGQGPELLVQFQDESVVDDSQLPKDRFSAERLKGVDSTLKIQPAELGDSAMYLCASRQGQTSGNTIYFGEGSWLTVV.

This clone has just one count. The chain recombines TRBV6-1 with TRBJ2-7, with D hard to call. The V gene's germline CDR1 is MNHNS and CDR2 SASEGT. The CDR3 is 14 residues long. Trimming took off 3 bases at V and 2 bases at J, with 11 bases between the two ends. This CDR3 reads CASSEGPGTYEQYF. The CDR3 DNA is TGTGCCAGCAGTGAGGGTCCAGGAACCTACGAGCAGTACTTC.

This rearrangement joins TRBV7-3 to TRBJ2-5, with 9 positions matching TRBD2. The junction had 15 bases not matched to a gene; V was cut back by 5 bases and J by 5 bases. The CDR3 runs 17 residues. Germline V gene data show CDR1 as SGHTA and CDR2 as FQGTGA. This CDR3 reads CASSTGPAAGGVETQYF. CDR3 nucleotides: TGTGCCAGCAGCACCGGCCCCGCTGCGGGAGGGGTGGAGACCCAGTACTTC.

The genes are TRBV29-1 and TRBJ1-2; D remains ambiguous. The CDR3 length is 12 residues. Germline CDR1 is SQVTM and CDR2 is ANQGSEA. Between the trimmed V and J ends, which lost 3 bases and 4 bases, there was a span of 9 bases. DNA of the CDR3: TGCAGCGTTGACGGGTATAGCTATGGCTACACCTTC. Protein sequence: CSVDGYSYGYTF.

This sequence joins TRBV14 and TRBJ2-7, with D tentatively TRBD2 (6 bases). V lost 0 bases to trimming and J lost 3 bases, with 12 bases between them. CDR1 and CDR2 (germline): SGHDN, FVKESK. The CDR3 contains 15 residues. The DNA of the CDR3 is TGTGCCAGCAGCCAAGACGGGTGGCGGGGCTACGAGCAGTACTTC. Translating it yields CASSQDGWRGYEQYF.

This clone was found a few times. The chain employs TRBV7-9 and TRBJ1-2; D might be TRBD1 (6 bases). This CDR3 contains 17 residues. The V and J ends lost 5 bases and 6 bases respectively, with 25 bases between them. Germline values: CDR1 SEHNR, CDR2 FQNEAQ (reference sequence). CDR3 loop: CASSHPAPTGSFNGYTF. DNA for the CDR3: TGTGCCAGCAGCCATCCGGCCCCTACAGGGTCCTTCAATGGCTACACCTTC. Using reference TRBV7-9 and TRBJ1-2 for the parts outside the CDR3, the full variable domain is DTGVSQNPRHKITKRGQNVTFRCDPISEHNRLYWYRQTLGQGPEFLTYFQNEAQLEKSRLLSDRFSAERPKGSFSTLEIQRTEQGDSAMYLCASSHPAPTGSFNGYTFGSGTRLTVV.

The chain joins TRBV4-2 to TRBJ2-3; tentative D call: TRBD2 (6 bases). CDR1 and CDR2 (germline): LGHNA, YNFKEQ. Trimming removed 1 base from V and 0 bases from J, with 11 bases in between. The CDR3 loop spans 16 amino acids. CDR3 sequence (DNA): TGTGCCAGCAGCCAAGTAACGGGAGCTAGCACAGATACGCAGTATTTT. Protein: CASSQVTGASTDTQYF.

J is TRBJ1-5 and V is TRBV6-2 or TRBV6-3, with 7 bases identical to TRBD1. Per the germline V gene, CDR1 is MNHEY and CDR2 is SVGEGT. The CDR3 consists of 15 residues. V gave up 8 bases and J gave up 6 bases; unmatched junction bases: 13. This CDR3 reads CASGPLTGPIQPQHF. CDR3 nucleotides: TGTGCCAGCGGCCCCTTGACAGGGCCGATTCAGCCCCAGCATTTT.

DNA for the CDR3: TGTGCCAGCAGTTTATTAACGGGACTAGCGGGAGGTGTCTCCGGGGAGCTGTTTTTT. It encodes CASSLLTGLAGGVSGELFF. The rearrangement joins TRBV27 to TRBJ2-2; 15 bases are a match to TRBD2. The CDR3 has 19 residues. Germline V gene data show CDR1 as MNHEY and CDR2 as SMNVEV (reference sequence). V dropped 1 base and J dropped 6; count of bases not matched to a gene: 9.

This clone was observed once. The chain couples TRBV4-1 to TRBJ2-7; D is unresolved. This CDR3 has 14 residues. Looked up from germline, CDR1 is MGHRA and CDR2 is YSYEKL. Deletions cut 4 bases from V and 3 bases from J, with 13 bases between. The CDR3 region has the DNA TGCGCCAGCAGCCGAGCCGGGCCGAACTACGAGCAGTACTTC. Translation gives CASSRAGPNYEQYF.